The clone carrying this T cell receptor beta chain was observed a single time. Its antigen is as yet unknown. By quantitative 5'-RACE with molecular barcodes, the TCR beta libraries were made. TCRdb re-called the 5' RACE reads with MiXCR, one entry per CDR3 protein. The sample includes more than 650,000 distinct CDR3 sequences, roughly 12% seen only once; the top ten take around 0.51%. This record belongs to a study of CD8 T cells in ankylosing spondylitis. Study conclusions and caveats: Clones linked to disease were reported to show significant enrichment in matched ankylosing spondylitis synovial fluid. Reactive arthritis synovial fluid and blood were previously reported to contain some motif variants. Characteristic of ankylosing spondylitis blood, it appeared, was a TCR beta motif comprising roughly eight highly homologous variants. Relatively rare in peripheral blood, disease-linked clones were also CD8+.

CDR3 size: 14 residues. Trimming removed 4 bases from V and 8 bases from J, with 21 bases in between. Germline values: CDR1 GTSNPN, CDR2 SVGIG (reference sequence). The source of this sequence is a male donor with ankylosing spondylitis. Sequencing used blood, either unsorted or a sorted T cell fraction (not recorded which). This rearrangement joins TRBV30 to TRBJ2-7, with no clear D. CDR3 coding DNA: TGTGCCTGGACCTTCATGGGCCTAGGAGCACAGCAGTACTTC. As protein: CAWTFMGLGAQQYF.